A single sample is the source of the 30 T cell receptor beta chains below, sequenced in a study of blood T cell repertoires in COVID-19. Data came from immunoSEQ multiplex PCR; TCRdb stores just in-frame clones and leaves some out. Here the sample spans about 240,000 clones, roughly 83% being singletons. Sequencing was done on a sample of peripheral blood. Receptor source: an elderly woman with acute or convalescent COVID-19.

The chain employs TRBV4-2 and TRBJ1-1; 7 nucleotides match TRBD1. V trimming: 4 bases; J trimming: 4 bases; junction bases outside the gene matches: 9. The CDR3 spans 15 residues. CDR1 is LGHNA and CDR2 is YNFKEQ in the germline V gene. In DNA, the CDR3 is TGTGCCAGCAGCCGGGCGACAGGGAGTTCCACTGAAGCTTTCTTT. This codes for CASSRATGSSTEAFF.

This chain joins TRBV14 and TRBJ1-3; D possibly corresponds to TRBD1 (6 bases). The CDR3 spans 16 residues. Trimming took off 5 bases at V and 0 bases at J, with 14 bases between the two ends. The germline CDR1 and CDR2 sequences are SGHDN and FVKESK. The DNA of the CDR3 is TGTGCCAGCAGCTTAGCGGGACAAGGCTCTGGAAACACCATATATTTT. Amino acid sequence: CASSLAGQGSGNTIYF.

The chain joins TRBV4-1 to TRBJ1-5; perhaps TRBD1 as D (6 bases). The CDR3 runs 19 residues. CDR1 and CDR2 from the germline V gene are MGHRA and YSYEKL. Deletions cut 0 bases from V and 7 bases from J, with 25 bases between. The CDR3 DNA is TGCGCCAGCAGCCAAGACTTCTGCCTCTCCAGGGGCCGGCTGCAGCCCCAGCATTTT. Encoded protein: CASSQDFCLSRGRLQPQHF.

The gene calls are TRBV25-1 and TRBJ2-5, with D possibly TRBD1 on 5 matching bases. Germline V CDR1 and CDR2: MGHDK, SYGVNS. The CDR3 is made up of 12 amino acids. V was pared by 5 bases and J by 4 bases, with 8 bases between. The CDR3 DNA reads as TGTGCCAGCAGTTATGGGGCAGAGACCCAGTACTTC. It is translated as CASSYGAETQYF.

This chain joins TRBV2 and TRBJ1-4, with 8 nucleotides matching TRBD1. Germline V lookup: CDR1 SNHLY, CDR2 FYNNEI. J was trimmed by 1 base and V by 7 bases; bases with no gene match: 2. The CDR3 totals 14 residues. CDR3 sequence reads: CASKQGGTNEKLFF. As DNA, the CDR3 is TGTGCCAGCAAACAGGGGGGAACTAATGAAAAACTGTTTTTT.

This chain joins TRBV4-2 and TRBJ1-3, with TRBD1 matching over 7 bases. From germline, CDR1 is LGHNA and CDR2 YNFKEQ. This CDR3 is 16 amino acids long. Germline trimming cut 0 bases from V and 3 bases from J; bases unmatched to any gene: 5. The CDR3 protein is CASSQETGNRGNTIYF. The CDR3 nucleotides read TGTGCCAGCAGCCAAGAGACAGGGAATCGTGGAAACACCATATATTTT.

A single count supports this clone. One junction end disagrees with the germline gene, perhaps due to a read error. The V gene is TRBV5-1, the J gene TRBJ2-7; the D gene is possibly TRBD2 (7 bases). The CDR3 runs to 14 residues. CDR1 SGHRS and CDR2 YFSETQ come from the germline V gene. CDR3 region: CPSSWGGHQGEQYF. The CDR3 bases are TGCCCCAGCAGCTGGGGGGGGCACCAGGGCGAGCAGTACTTC.

V usage is TRBV7-2 and J usage is TRBJ2-7, with TRBD1 identical over 7 bases. The CDR3 sequence is 15 residues long. V shed 5 bases and J 2 bases; nucleotides not matched to a gene: 9. The germline CDR1 and CDR2 sequences are SGHTA and FQGNSA. The CDR3: CASSLRQGIPYEQYF. The CDR3 coding sequence is TGTGCCAGCAGCCTCAGACAGGGTATCCCCTACGAGCAGTACTTC.

This clone was seen a handful of times. The J gene is TRBJ1-1, the V gene TRBV5-6; D might be TRBD1 (5 bases). Germline CDR1 is SGHDT and CDR2 is YYEEEE. V lost 4 bases and J 4 bases, leaving 20 bases between the germline ends. The CDR3 consists of 16 residues. The chain's CDR3 is CASSARPPTVSTEAFF. For the CDR3, the DNA is TGTGCCAGCAGCGCGCGCCCCCCGACAGTCTCCACTGAAGCTTTCTTT.

In its sample, this clone was seen a few times. This chain links TRBV20-1 with TRBJ1-1; tentatively, D is TRBD1 (6 bases). This CDR3 comprises 11 residues. The V end lost 4 bases, the J end lost 6 bases, and 9 bases lay between the germline ends. Germline V CDR1 and CDR2: DFQATT, SNEGSKA (reference sequence). This chain's CDR3 is CSANQGSEAFF. The CDR3 region has the DNA TGCAGTGCTAACCAGGGGTCTGAAGCTTTCTTT.

The rearrangement uses TRBV27 and TRBJ1-1, with 8 bases identical to TRBD1. The CDR3 contains 13 residues. J lost 4 bases, V lost 6 bases, and 4 bases had no gene match. Germline V gives CDR1 MNHEY, CDR2 SMNVEV (reference sequence). The CDR3 nucleotides are TGTGCCAGCAGCTCTCAGGGGGCCACTGAAGCTTTCTTT. As protein: CASSSQGATEAFF.

For this clone: Additional DNA sequences in this sample encode the identical CDR3. The chain is built from TRBV5-1 and TRBJ2-3; 9 nucleotides line up with TRBD2. The CDR3 has 15 amino acids. With V trimmed by 0 bases and J by 1 base, 0 bases remained unmatched. Germline V gene lookup returns CDR1 SGHRS and CDR2 YFSETQ. The CDR3 coding sequence is TGCGCCAGCAGCTTGGCTAGCGGGGGCACAGATACGCAGTATTTT. Its translation: CASSLASGGTDTQYF.

The rearrangement uses TRBV18 and TRBJ2-3; D gene uncertain. With 1 base removed from V and 4 bases from J, the gap between germline ends came to 18 bases. The CDR3 totals 17 residues. The germline CDR1 and CDR2 sequences are KGHSH and LQKENI. The CDR3 nucleotides are TGTGCCAGCTCACCACTCTGGGCCACAGCCATTCCAGATACGCAGTATTTT. This gives the protein CASSPLWATAIPDTQYF.

The chain carries TRBV6-1 and TRBJ2-3; D unresolved. Germline V lookup: CDR1 MNHNS, CDR2 SASEGT. This CDR3 contains 12 residues. Trimming removed 1 base from V and 9 bases from J, with 8 bases in between. The CDR3: CASSEVRYTQYF. The CDR3 nucleotides are TGTGCCAGCAGTGAAGTGCGGTACACGCAGTATTTT.

This clone came up once. The CDR3 here is CASRSDRVETQYF. As DNA, the CDR3 is TGTGCCAGCAGGTCCGACAGGGTGGAGACCCAGTACTTC. The V and J genes are TRBV6-6 and TRBJ2-5, with TRBD1 identical over 7 bases. The CDR3 is made up of 13 amino acids. V trimming: 6 bases; J trimming: 5 bases; junction bases outside the gene matches: 6. Germline V CDR1 and CDR2: MNHNY, SVGAGI (reference sequence).

The chain employs TRBV6-5 and TRBJ2-7; a possible D gene is TRBD1 (6 bases). Trimming cost V 0 bases and J 6 bases, with 18 bases left between them. The CDR3 runs 16 residues. The germline gives CDR1 MNHEY, CDR2 SVGAGI. The CDR3 is CASSYSRGLGPLEQYF. The CDR3 coding sequence is TGTGCCAGCAGTTACTCCAGGGGCCTAGGGCCGCTCGAGCAGTACTTC.

CDR3 in amino acids: CASSLPPKYEQYF. Here the CDR3 DNA reads TGTGCCAGCAGCTTACCTCCTAAGTACGAGCAGTACTTC. The rearrangement uses TRBV7-2 and TRBJ2-7; unclear D gene. From germline, CDR1 is SGHTA and CDR2 FQGNSA. V shed 2 bases and J shed 4 bases, with 9 bases lying between them. This CDR3 contains 13 residues.

As concerns this clone: Other nucleotide sequences in the sample specify the same CDR3. The genes are TRBV9 and TRBJ2-2; D ambiguous. The V end lost 2 bases, the J end lost 3 bases, and 5 bases lay between the germline ends. Germline V gene sequence: CDR1 SGDLS, CDR2 YYNGEE. There are 13 residues in the CDR3. The CDR3 bases are TGTGCCAGCAGCGTCGCAGACACCGGGGAGCTGTTTTTT. This encodes CASSVADTGELFF.

This clone was counted once. The rearrangement uses TRBV7-2 and TRBJ1-5; D gene unclear. The CDR3 extends over 17 amino acids. Germline CDR1 is SGHTA and CDR2 is FQGNSA. V shed 1 base and J shed 0 bases, with 13 bases lying between them. CDR3 in amino acids: CASSLGSGMISNQPQHF. The CDR3 nucleotides are TGTGCCAGCAGCTTAGGGTCCGGTATGATTAGCAATCAGCCCCAGCATTTT.

The gene calls are TRBV2 and TRBJ1-4; D not resolved. With 6 bases removed from V and 5 bases from J, the gap between germline ends came to 10 bases. From germline, CDR1 is SNHLY and CDR2 FYNNEI. The CDR3 runs 13 residues. DNA for the CDR3: TGTGCCAGCAGAGTTGAGGCGAATGAAAAACTGTTTTTT. Translating gives CASRVEANEKLFF.

This clone was found once. The V call is TRBV19, the J call TRBJ1-6, with 10 bases identical to TRBD1. From germline, CDR1 is LNHDA and CDR2 SQIVND (reference sequence). V lost 4 bases and J lost 5; bases outside the gene matches: 2. CDR3 length equals 15 residues. CDR3 loop: CASSTGTGDNSPLHF. The DNA for the CDR3 is TGTGCCAGTAGTACTGGGACAGGGGATAATTCACCCCTCCACTTT. The full variable domain, its missing parts supplied by reference TRBV19 and TRBJ1-6, is DGGITQSPKYLFRKEGQNVTLSCEQNLNHDAMYWYRQDPGQGLRLIYYSQIVNDFQKGDIAEGYSVSREKKESFPLTVTSAQKNPTAFYLCASSTGTGDNSPLHFGNGTRLTVT.

The rearrangement joins TRBV6-5 to TRBJ2-3, with D perhaps matching TRBD2 (7 bases). Trimming left V 6 bases short and J 5 bases short, with 18 bases between. The CDR3 has 15 amino acids. CDR1 MNHEY and CDR2 SVGAGI come from the germline V gene. The CDR3 loop is CASSLRGAQGDTQYF. The CDR3 DNA follows: TGTGCCAGCAGCCTACGGGGGGCGCAGGGAGATACGCAGTATTTT.

The chain has TRBV2 and TRBJ1-5, with TRBD1 matching 10 bases. Trimming removed 8 bases from V and 0 bases from J; junction bases left unmatched: 7. Germline lookup yields CDR1 SNHLY and CDR2 FYNNEI. The length of the CDR3 is 16 residues. CDR3 DNA: TGTGCCAGCCACCGGGACAGGGGTTATAGCAATCAGCCCCAGCATTTT. Its translation: CASHRDRGYSNQPQHF.

The table lists this clone with a few counts. V usage is TRBV18 and J usage is TRBJ2-5, with unresolved D. V lost 2 bases, J lost 5 bases, and 9 bases lay in between. The length of the CDR3 is 13 residues. Germline CDR1 is KGHSH and CDR2 is LQKENI. The CDR3 region is CASSPVERETQYF. The CDR3 DNA is TGTGCCAGCTCACCAGTAGAACGGGAGACCCAGTACTTC.

The chain is built from TRBV28 and TRBJ2-7, with TRBD1 matching 7 bases. The germline gives CDR1 MDHEN, CDR2 SYDVKM. The CDR3 has 12 amino acids. The trim removed 10 bases at V and 1 base at J, leaving 4 bases unmatched. DNA of the CDR3: TGTGCCACCGGACAGGATTCCTACGAGCAGTACTTC. This gives the protein CATGQDSYEQYF.

The chain joins TRBV7-9 to TRBJ2-1; D remains ambiguous. V was clipped by 1 base and J by 9 bases, with 7 bases between them. The germline V gene encodes CDR1 SEHNR and CDR2 FQNEAQ (reference sequence). The length of the CDR3 is 12 residues. Here the CDR3 reads CASSLVAFEQFF. The DNA for the CDR3 is TGTGCCAGCAGCTTAGTCGCGTTTGAGCAGTTCTTC.

The chain employs TRBV3-1 (or the pseudogene TRBV3-2) and TRBJ1-2; TRBD1 matches at 7 bases. V gave up 2 bases and J gave up 4 bases; unmatched junction bases: 10. The CDR3 has 16 residues. Germline V gives CDR1 LGHDT, CDR2 YNNKEL (reference sequence). In nucleotides, the CDR3 is TGTGCCAGCAGCCAACCAGGGAGAGGGGGCTCCTATGGCTACACCTTC. Its translation: CASSQPGRGGSYGYTF.

V usage is TRBV19 and J usage is TRBJ2-2; 8 bases are a match to TRBD2. V shed 6 bases, J shed 1 base, and the junction held 10 bases outside the gene matches. Germline V gene sequence: CDR1 LNHDA, CDR2 SQIVND (reference sequence). The CDR3 consists of 17 residues. The CDR3 DNA reads as TGTGCCAGTAGATATGGGGTTAGCGGGGAGAACACCGGGGAGCTGTTTTTT. This codes for CASRYGVSGENTGELFF. Supplemented by reference TRBV19 and TRBJ2-2, the full variable domain reads DGGITQSPKYLFRKEGQNVTLSCEQNLNHDAMYWYRQDPGQGLRLIYYSQIVNDFQKGDIAEGYSVSREKKESFPLTVTSAQKNPTAFYLCASRYGVSGENTGELFFGEGSRLTVL.

This clone was picked up one time. The rearrangement uses TRBV2 and TRBJ1-2, with 9 bases lining up with TRBD1. V gave up 6 bases and J gave up 7 bases; unmatched junction bases: 6. The CDR3 spans 13 residues. CDR1 and CDR2 (germline): SNHLY, FYNNEI. CDR3 in amino acids: CASSRDRVGGYTF. CDR3 bases: TGTGCCAGCAGCCGGGACAGGGTTGGTGGCTACACCTTC.

V is TRBV28 and J is TRBJ1-1; D not certain. The CDR3 is made up of 14 amino acids. Germline-derived CDR1 and CDR2 are MDHEN and SYDVKM. V was trimmed by 10 bases and J by 0 bases, leaving 15 bases between them. The CDR3 sequence is CATTGNSMNTEAFF. In DNA, the CDR3 is TGTGCCACTACCGGTAACAGCATGAACACTGAAGCTTTCTTT.